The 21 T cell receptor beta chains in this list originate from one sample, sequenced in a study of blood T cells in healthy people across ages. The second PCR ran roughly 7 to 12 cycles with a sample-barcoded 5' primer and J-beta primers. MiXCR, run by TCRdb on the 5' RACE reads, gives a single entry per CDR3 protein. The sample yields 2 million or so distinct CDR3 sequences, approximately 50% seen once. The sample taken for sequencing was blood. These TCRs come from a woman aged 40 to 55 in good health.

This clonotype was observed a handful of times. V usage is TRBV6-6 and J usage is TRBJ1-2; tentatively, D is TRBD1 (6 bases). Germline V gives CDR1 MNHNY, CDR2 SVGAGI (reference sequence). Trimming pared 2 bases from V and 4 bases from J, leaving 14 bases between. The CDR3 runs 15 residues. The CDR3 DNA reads TGTGCCAGCAGTTACCCAGGACAGATTTTCTATGGCTACACCTTC. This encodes CASSYPGQIFYGYTF.

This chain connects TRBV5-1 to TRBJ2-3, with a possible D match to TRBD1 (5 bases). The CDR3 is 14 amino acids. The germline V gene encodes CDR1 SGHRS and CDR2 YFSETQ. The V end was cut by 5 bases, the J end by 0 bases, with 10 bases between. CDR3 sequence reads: CASRTDPSTDTQYF. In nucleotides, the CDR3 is TGCGCCAGCAGGACAGACCCTAGCACAGATACGCAGTATTTT.

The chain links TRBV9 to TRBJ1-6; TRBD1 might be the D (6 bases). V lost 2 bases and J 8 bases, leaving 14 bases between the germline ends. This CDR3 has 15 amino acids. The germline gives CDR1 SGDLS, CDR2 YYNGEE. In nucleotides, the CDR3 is TGTGCCAGCAGCGTCCTACAGGGAGGAGATTCACCCCTCCACTTT. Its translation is CASSVLQGGDSPLHF.

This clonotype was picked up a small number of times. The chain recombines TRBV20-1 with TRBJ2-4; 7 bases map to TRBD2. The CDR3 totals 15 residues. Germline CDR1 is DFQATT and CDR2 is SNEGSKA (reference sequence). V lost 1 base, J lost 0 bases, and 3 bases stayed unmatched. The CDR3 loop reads CSARGASGAKNIQYF. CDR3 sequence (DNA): TGCAGTGCTAGAGGGGCTAGCGGAGCCAAAAACATTCAGTACTTC.

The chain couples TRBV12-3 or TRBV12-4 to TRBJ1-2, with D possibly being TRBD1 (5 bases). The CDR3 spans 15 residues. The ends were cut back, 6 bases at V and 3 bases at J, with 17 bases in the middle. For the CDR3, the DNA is TGTGCCAGCAGGGGGACCGGCATCGGGTACTATGGCTACACCTTC. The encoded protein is CASRGTGIGYYGYTF.

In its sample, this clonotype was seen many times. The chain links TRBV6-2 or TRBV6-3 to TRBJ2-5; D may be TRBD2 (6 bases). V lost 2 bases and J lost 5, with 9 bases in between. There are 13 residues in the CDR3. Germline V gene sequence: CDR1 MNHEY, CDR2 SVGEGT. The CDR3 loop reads CASSYPGRETQYF. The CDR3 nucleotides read TGTGCCAGCAGTTACCCGGGGAGGGAGACCCAGTACTTC.

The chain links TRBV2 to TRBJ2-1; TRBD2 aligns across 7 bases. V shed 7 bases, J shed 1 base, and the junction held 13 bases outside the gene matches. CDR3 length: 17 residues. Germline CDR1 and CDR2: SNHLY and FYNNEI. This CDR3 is CASTATGGRSSYNEQFF. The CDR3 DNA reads TGTGCCAGCACGGCTACCGGGGGGAGGAGTTCCTACAATGAGCAGTTCTTC. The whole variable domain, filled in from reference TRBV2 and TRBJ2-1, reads EPEVTQTPSHQVTQMGQEVILRCVPISNHLYFYWYRQILGQKVEFLVSFYNNEISEKSEIFDDQFSVERPDGSNFTLKIRSTKLEDSAMYFCASTATGGRSSYNEQFFGPGTRLTVL.

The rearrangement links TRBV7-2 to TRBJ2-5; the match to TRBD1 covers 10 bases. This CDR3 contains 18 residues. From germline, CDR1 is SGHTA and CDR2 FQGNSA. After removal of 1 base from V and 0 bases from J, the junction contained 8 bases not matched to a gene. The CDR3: CASSLGGRDRGYQETQYF. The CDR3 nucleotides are TGTGCCAGCAGCTTAGGGGGCAGGGACAGGGGCTACCAAGAGACCCAGTACTTC. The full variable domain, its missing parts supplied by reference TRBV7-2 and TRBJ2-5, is GAGVSQSPSNKVTEKGKDVELRCDPISGHTALYWYRQSLGQGLEFLIYFQGNSAPDKSGLPSDRFSAERTGGSVSTLTIQRTQQEDSAVYLCASSLGGRDRGYQETQYFGPGTRLLVL.

This chain's CDR3 is CSARDAGGAAKNIQYF. The CDR3 DNA sequence: TGCAGTGCTAGAGATGCGGGGGGGGCGGCCAAAAACATTCAGTACTTC. The chain has TRBV20-1 and TRBJ2-7; 9 nucleotides match TRBD2. The closer fit of TRBJ2-4 to the DNA end suggests the J call may be wrong. The germline gives CDR1 DFQATT, CDR2 SNEGSKA (reference sequence). This CDR3 has 16 amino acids.

CDR3 sequence: CASSELRGGLSGANVLTF. The CDR3 DNA follows: TGTGCCAGCAGTGAACTGCGGGGGGGCCTCTCTGGGGCCAACGTCCTGACTTTC. The chain recombines TRBV2 with TRBJ2-6, with TRBD2 matching 9 bases. This CDR3 has 18 residues. The V gene end was trimmed by 2 bases and the J gene end by 0 bases; junction bases not matched to a gene: 5. The germline V gene has CDR1 SNHLY and CDR2 FYNNEI.

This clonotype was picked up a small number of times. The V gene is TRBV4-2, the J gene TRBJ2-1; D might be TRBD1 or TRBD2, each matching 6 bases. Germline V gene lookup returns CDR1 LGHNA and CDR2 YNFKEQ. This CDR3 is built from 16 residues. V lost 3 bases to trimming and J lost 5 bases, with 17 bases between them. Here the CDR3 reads CASSHKNWGADNEQFF. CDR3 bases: TGTGCCAGCAGCCATAAGAACTGGGGGGCCGACAATGAGCAGTTCTTC.

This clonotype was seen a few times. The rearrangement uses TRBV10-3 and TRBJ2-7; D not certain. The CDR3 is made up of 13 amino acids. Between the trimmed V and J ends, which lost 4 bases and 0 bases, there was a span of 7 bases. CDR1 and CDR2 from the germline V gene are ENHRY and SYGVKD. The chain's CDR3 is CAISGQTSYEQYF. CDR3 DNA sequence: TGTGCCATCAGTGGTCAGACCTCCTACGAGCAGTACTTC.

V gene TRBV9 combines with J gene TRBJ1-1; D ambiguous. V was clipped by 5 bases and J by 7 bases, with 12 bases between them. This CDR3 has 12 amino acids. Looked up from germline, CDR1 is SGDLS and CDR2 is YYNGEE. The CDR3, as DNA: TGTGCCAGCAGGGGGTTTTCCAGTGAAGCTTTCTTT. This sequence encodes CASRGFSSEAFF.

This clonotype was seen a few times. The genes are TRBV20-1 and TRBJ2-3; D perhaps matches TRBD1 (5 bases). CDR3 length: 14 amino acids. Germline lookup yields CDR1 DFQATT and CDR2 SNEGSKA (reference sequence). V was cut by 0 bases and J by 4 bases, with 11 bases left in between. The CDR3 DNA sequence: TGCAGTGCTAGAGATCCCAGGGAAGCAGATACGCAGTATTTT. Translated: CSARDPREADTQYF.

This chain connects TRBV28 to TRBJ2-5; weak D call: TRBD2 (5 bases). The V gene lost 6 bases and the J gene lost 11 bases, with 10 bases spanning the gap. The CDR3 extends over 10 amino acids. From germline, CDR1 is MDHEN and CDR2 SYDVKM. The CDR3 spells CASSYGMQYF. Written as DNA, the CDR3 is TGTGCCAGCAGCTACGGGATGCAGTACTTC.

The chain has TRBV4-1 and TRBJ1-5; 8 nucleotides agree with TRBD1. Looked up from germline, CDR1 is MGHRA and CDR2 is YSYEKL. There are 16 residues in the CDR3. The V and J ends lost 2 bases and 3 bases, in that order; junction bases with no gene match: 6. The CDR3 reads CASSQPDREDNQPQHF. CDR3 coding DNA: TGCGCCAGCAGCCAACCGGACAGGGAGGACAATCAGCCCCAGCATTTT.

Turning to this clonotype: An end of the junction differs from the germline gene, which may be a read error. Here the CDR3 reads CASSEWASGEDEQYF. The CDR3 DNA reads as TGTGCCAGCAGCGAATGGGCTAGCGGAGAAGACGAGCAGTACTTC. The chain couples TRBV25-1 to TRBJ2-4, with 7 nucleotides matching TRBD2. The end of the DNA is better explained by TRBJ2-7, so the J call may be wrong. The CDR3 has 15 residues. Germline lookup yields CDR1 MGHDK and CDR2 SYGVNS.

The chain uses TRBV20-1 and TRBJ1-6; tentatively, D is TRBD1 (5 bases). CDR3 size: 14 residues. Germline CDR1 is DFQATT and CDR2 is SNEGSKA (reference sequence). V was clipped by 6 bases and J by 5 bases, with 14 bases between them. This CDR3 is CSATLQVNNSPLHF. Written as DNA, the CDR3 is TGCAGTGCCACCCTACAGGTTAATAATTCACCCCTCCACTTT.

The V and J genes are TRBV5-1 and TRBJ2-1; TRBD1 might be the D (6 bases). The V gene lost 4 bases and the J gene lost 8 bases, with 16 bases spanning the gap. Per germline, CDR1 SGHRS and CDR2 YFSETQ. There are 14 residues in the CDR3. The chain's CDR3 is CASSPGTRTYEQFF. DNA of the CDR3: TGCGCCAGCAGCCCGGGGACACGGACTTATGAGCAGTTCTTC.

Here the CDR3 reads CASSFWTDESPLHF. The DNA of the CDR3 is TGTGCCAGCAGTTTTTGGACAGACGAATCACCCCTCCACTTT. The V and J genes are TRBV27 and TRBJ1-6, with D perhaps TRBD1 (6 bases). V was trimmed by 3 bases and J by 10 bases, leaving 13 bases between them. The CDR3 runs 14 residues. CDR1 MNHEY and CDR2 SMNVEV come from the germline V gene (reference sequence).

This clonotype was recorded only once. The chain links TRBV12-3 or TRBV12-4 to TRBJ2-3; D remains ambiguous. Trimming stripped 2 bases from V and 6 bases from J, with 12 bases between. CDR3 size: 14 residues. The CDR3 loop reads CASSLIGRADTQYF. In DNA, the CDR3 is TGTGCCAGCAGTTTAATAGGAAGAGCCGATACGCAGTATTTT.